This entry lists 9 T cell receptor beta chains sequenced from one sample in a study of siplizumab effects on memory and regulatory T cells. Using immunoSEQ multiplex PCR, the repertoire was profiled, and TCRdb retains in-frame clones only, with some absent. The sample comprises about 120,000 clones, roughly 95% of which are singletons, and approximately 0.17% rests with the top ten. Sequencing input: non-Treg CD4+ T cells sorted from blood. The receptors shown here come from a human donor in good health.

The chain combines TRBV5-6 with TRBJ1-4; possible D gene TRBD1, 5 bases. V was pared by 0 bases and J by 3 bases, with 9 bases between. The CDR3 totals 15 residues. Germline CDR1 is SGHDT and CDR2 is YYEEEE. For the CDR3, the DNA is TGTGCCAGCAGCTTGGGTAGGGGTTCTAATGAAAAACTGTTTTTT. Amino acid sequence: CASSLGRGSNEKLFF. Based on the CDR3 plus reference TRBV5-6 and TRBJ1-4, the full variable domain is DAGVTQSPTHLIKTRGQQVTLRCSPKSGHDTVSWYQQALGQGPQFIFQYYEEEERQRGNFPDRFSGHQFPNYSSELNVNALLLGDSALYLCASSLGRGSNEKLFFGSGTQLSVL.

This clone was seen just once. The V and J genes are TRBV19 and TRBJ2-5, with D possibly TRBD2 on 6 matching bases. Between the trimmed V and J ends, which lost 6 bases and 0 bases, there was a span of 8 bases. The germline gives CDR1 LNHDA, CDR2 SQIVND (reference sequence). The CDR3 consists of 13 residues. This CDR3 reads CASRTSYQETQYF. The CDR3 nucleotides are TGTGCCAGTAGGACTAGTTACCAAGAGACCCAGTACTTC.

The chain's CDR3 is CASGPGTGGREKLFF. The CDR3 region has the DNA TGTGCTAGTGGCCCAGGGACAGGGGGACGGGAAAAACTGTTTTTT. V gene TRBV12-5 combines with J gene TRBJ1-4, with TRBD1 identical over 11 bases. With V trimmed by 6 bases and J by 8 bases, 8 bases remained unmatched. This CDR3 is built from 15 residues. Germline CDR1 LGHNT, CDR2 FRNRAP.

The chain carries TRBV5-5 and TRBJ1-1; D unresolved. Germline V gene sequence: CDR1 SGHKS, CDR2 YYEKEE (reference sequence). The V gene lost 0 bases and the J gene lost 4 bases, with 13 bases spanning the gap. This CDR3 comprises 15 residues. The CDR3 coding sequence is TGTGCCAGCAGCTTGGCTCGGTCCGAAGGCACTGAAGCTTTCTTT. It is translated as CASSLARSEGTEAFF.

This sequence joins TRBV28 and TRBJ1-5, with D uncertain. Per germline, CDR1 MDHEN and CDR2 SYDVKM. Trimming removed 6 bases at V and 4 bases at J, with 7 bases between. The CDR3 is made up of 12 amino acids. Here the CDR3 reads CASRWGNQPQHF. In DNA, the CDR3 is TGTGCCAGCAGGTGGGGAAATCAGCCCCAGCATTTT.

This clone came up once. This chain links TRBV6-5 with TRBJ1-1, with a possible D match to TRBD1 (5 bases). CDR3 length: 13 amino acids. Trimming removed 7 bases from V and 1 base from J, with 10 bases in between. From germline, CDR1 is MNHEY and CDR2 SVGAGI. CDR3 sequence reads: CASKKTGNTEAFF. The CDR3 coding sequence is TGTGCCAGCAAAAAAACAGGGAACACTGAAGCTTTCTTT.

CDR3 nucleotide sequence: TGTGCCAGCAGCTTGCGAGTTGGGGTGGGCAATCAGCCCCAGCATTTT. This codes for CASSLRVGVGNQPQHF. The chain carries TRBV5-8 and TRBJ1-5; D remains unclear. V was shortened by 1 base and J by 2 bases, with 13 bases between the two germline ends. Germline CDR1 is SGHTS and CDR2 is YDEGEE. CDR3 length equals 16 residues. Full variable domain (rest looked up from reference TRBV5-8 and TRBJ1-5): EAGVTQSPTHLIKTRGQQATLRCSPISGHTSVYWYQQALGLGLQFLLWYDEGEERNRGNFPPRFSGRQFPNYSSELNVNALELEDSALYLCASSLRVGVGNQPQHFGDGTRLSIL.

This chain joins TRBV28 and TRBJ2-3, with 9 positions matching TRBD2. The J segment lost 4 bases and the V segment lost 2 bases, leaving 1 base of the junction unmatched. Germline loops: CDR1 MDHEN, CDR2 SYDVKM. The CDR3 is 14 residues long. The CDR3 here is CASSLAGGPDTQYF. CDR3 sequence (DNA): TGTGCCAGCAGTTTAGCGGGGGGGCCAGATACGCAGTATTTT.

V usage is TRBV7-9 and J usage is TRBJ1-5, with D tentatively TRBD1 (6 bases). CDR3 size: 13 residues. Between the trimmed V and J ends, which lost 0 bases and 7 bases, there was a span of 7 bases. Germline V lookup: CDR1 SEHNR, CDR2 FQNEAQ (reference sequence). CDR3 in DNA: TGTGCCAGCAGCTTAGCGGGGGCCCAGCCCCAGCATTTT. Translation gives CASSLAGAQPQHF.